The 5 T cell receptor beta chains listed next were all sequenced from one sample in a study of blood T cells in healthy people across ages. Through a sample-barcoded 5' primer and a J-beta primer mix, a second PCR was run for roughly 7 to 12 cycles. In TCRdb, the 5' RACE reads were re-called with MiXCR into one record per CDR3 protein. The data contain fewer than 700,000 distinct CDR3 sequences, around half of them seen just once; the ten biggest clones take up under 30%. The sequenced sample consisted of blood. Receptors originate from a man of 80 years or more in good health.

The chain is built from TRBV2 and TRBJ2-1; no firm D call. The germline V gene encodes CDR1 SNHLY and CDR2 FYNNEI. The CDR3 totals 13 residues. Trimming took 7 bases from V and 1 from J, leaving 8 bases between them. This CDR3 reads CASKSRSYNEQFF. The CDR3 DNA is TGTGCCAGCAAGAGCAGATCCTACAATGAGCAGTTCTTC.

The chain combines TRBV29-1 with TRBJ2-1, with 14 bases that match TRBD2. In germline, CDR1 is SQVTM, CDR2 ANQGSEA. The CDR3 has 13 residues. With V trimmed by 6 bases and J by 8 bases, 3 bases remained unmatched. CDR3 DNA: TGCAGCGTAGGGACTAGCGGGAGCGATGAGCAGTTCTTC. It translates to CSVGTSGSDEQFF.

V and J are TRBV7-2 and TRBJ2-7; TRBD2 matches at 11 bases. Matching the DNA end better, TRBJ2-5 makes the J call doubtful. The CDR3 loop spans 16 amino acids. CDR1 and CDR2 from the germline V gene are SGHTA and FQGNSA. As DNA, the CDR3 is TGTGCCAGCAACCCCAGTAGCGGGGGGGTATGGAAGACCCAGTACTTC. Protein product: CASNPSSGGVWKTQYF.

The V call is TRBV7-2, the J call TRBJ2-7; TRBD2 matches at 9 bases. The J segment lost 5 bases and the V segment lost 4 bases, leaving 3 bases of the junction unmatched. This CDR3 contains 13 residues. Germline V gene sequence: CDR1 SGHTA, CDR2 FQGNSA. CDR3 sequence: CASSSRLADEQYF. CDR3 DNA: TGTGCCAGCAGCTCCCGACTAGCGGACGAGCAGTACTTC.

This clonotype was observed a handful of times. This rearrangement joins TRBV7-9 to TRBJ2-2, with 7 bases that match TRBD2. This CDR3 contains 13 residues. The V and J ends lost 5 bases and 5 bases, in that order; junction bases with no gene match: 2. The germline CDR1 and CDR2 sequences are SEHNR and FQNEAQ (reference sequence). This chain's CDR3 is CASSALATGELFF. The CDR3 region has the DNA TGTGCCAGCAGCGCACTAGCGACCGGGGAGCTGTTTTTT.